A single T cell receptor (beta chain) is shown here with its context. The antigen is unknown. This sample stems from a study of somatic mutations in cytotoxic T cells in rheumatoid arthritis. Overall study context: Flow cytometric sorting isolated some V beta antibody-stained T-cell populations at nearly 100% purity, and among them were V beta1+ cells that underwent TCRB sequencing.

The study's findings and limits: With 65 patients examined, 7 or 8 had a largest CD8+ clone exceeding 20% of CD8+ cells.

Germline CDR1 SGDLS, CDR2 YYNGEE. V lost 3 bases, J lost 1 base, and 8 bases stayed unmatched. This CDR3 region has 17 residues. Method: immunoSEQ multiplex PCR; TCRdb's copy keeps in-frame clones and lacks some. The sample records more than 15,000 clones, just under 85% being singletons. This receptor was identified in an adult with rheumatoid arthritis. Input material: CD8+ T cells sorted from blood. J is TRBJ2-3 and V is TRBV9, with 10 bases identical to TRBD2. The CDR3 sequence is CASSGGAGTSGTDTQYF. DNA of the CDR3: TGTGCCAGCAGCGGAGGGGCCGGGACTAGCGGCACAGATACGCAGTATTTT. Drawing the rest from reference TRBV9 and TRBJ2-3, the complete variable domain is DSGVTQTPKHLITATGQRVTLRCSPRSGDLSVYWYQQSLDQGLQFLIQYYNGEERAKGNILERFSAQQFPDLHSELNLSSLELGDSALYFCASSGGAGTSGTDTQYFGPGTRLTVL.